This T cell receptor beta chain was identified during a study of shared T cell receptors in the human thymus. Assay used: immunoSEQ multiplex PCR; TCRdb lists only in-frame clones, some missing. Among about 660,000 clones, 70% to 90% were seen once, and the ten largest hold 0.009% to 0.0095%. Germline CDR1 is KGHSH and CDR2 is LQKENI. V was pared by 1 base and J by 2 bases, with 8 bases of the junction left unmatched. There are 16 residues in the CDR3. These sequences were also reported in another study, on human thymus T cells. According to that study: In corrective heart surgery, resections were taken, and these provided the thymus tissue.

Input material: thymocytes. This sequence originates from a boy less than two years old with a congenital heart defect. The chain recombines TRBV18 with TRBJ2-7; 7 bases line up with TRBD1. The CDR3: CASSPRARGIPYEQYF. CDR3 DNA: TGTGCCAGCTCACCACGGGCCAGGGGGATTCCCTACGAGCAGTACTTC.